A selection of T cell receptor beta chains follows, all from one sample in a study of shared clonotypes between healthy human individuals. TCRdb's table, derived via immunoSEQ multiplex PCR, lists solely in-frame clones and lacks some. Among roughly 570,000 clones listed, 95% to 98% were seen once. Sequenced: naive CD8+ T cells sorted from blood. The source is a man aged 30 to 45 in good health. Both conserved end residues are part of each CDR3. Part of the rows lack a size; the others show once, few, many or a class for expanded clones.

clone size,V gene,J gene,CDR3 protein
.,TRBV27,TRBJ2-7,CASSHSRGSYEQYF
.,TRBV6-5,TRBJ1-1,CASSGGWNTEAFF
.,TRBV6-1,TRBJ2-1,CASSVNPGTHWGNNEQFF
.,TRBV10-3,TRBJ1-2,CAISESGGSDYGYTF
.,TRBV29-1,TRBJ2-3,CSVEGDRGTSSTDTQYF
.,TRBV29-1,TRBJ2-3,CSVRITDTQYF
once,TRBV7-9,TRBJ2-3,CASSLSGTSEPTDTQYF
.,TRBV27,TRBJ1-2,CASSSTAFDGYTF
.,TRBV7-9,TRBJ2-3,CASSWTSGTDTQYF
.,TRBV7-2,TRBJ2-7,CASSLAMGREQYF
.,TRBV4-1,TRBJ2-1,CASSQDLTDNEQFF
.,TRBV6-4,TRBJ2-3,CASSDYGGNTQYF
.,TRBV28,TRBJ2-5,CASSWQETQYF
.,TRBV5-4,TRBJ1-5,CASSDSGTGNQPQHF
.,TRBV4-3,TRBJ2-7,CASSDASGRDEQYF
.,TRBV10-3,TRBJ2-7,CATLGDTGYEQYF
.,TRBV7-3,TRBJ2-1,CASSTRGRAYYNEQFF
.,TRBV6-1,TRBJ2-3,CASSDVPGPVQYF
.,TRBV11-2,TRBJ1-2,CASSSSQGDGYTF
.,TRBV13,TRBJ1-2,CASSSNDRGIFYGYTF
.,TRBV7-6,TRBJ2-7,CASSGLAGVDYEQYF
.,TRBV5-1,TRBJ1-2,CASKDSNYGYTF
.,TRBV9,TRBJ1-1,CASSPAGNTEAFF
.,TRBV5-4,TRBJ2-5,CASSSLEEKETQYF
.,TRBV5-1,TRBJ2-7,CASSLETGGFYEQYF
once,TRBV6-5,TRBJ2-7,CASSVPGGEQYF
once,TRBV7-9,TRBJ2-3,CASSPPSRTDTQYF
.,TRBV6-1,TRBJ2-7,CASSGLGGSYEQYF
.,TRBV28,TRBJ1-1,CASRDRGPLEAFF
.,TRBV29-1,TRBJ1-2,CSVVGTYGYTF
.,TRBV11-2,TRBJ2-3,CASSLRTLAGVSDTQYF
.,TRBV28,TRBJ1-5,CASSPLDPRDSNQPQHF
.,TRBV7-9,TRBJ2-7,CASSPGTGHWAYEQYF
.,TRBV29-1,TRBJ1-1,CSVVQGFNTEAFF
.,TRBV11-1,TRBJ2-3,CASSHGTSGSTDTQYF
.,TRBV10-1,TRBJ1-5,CASSESGREGRQPQHF
.,TRBV19,TRBJ1-5,CASSIWGQPQHF
.,TRBV15,TRBJ2-7,CATSRVATQSYEQYF
.,TRBV19,TRBJ2-3,CASYLRLAPRDTQYF
.,TRBV5-4,TRBJ1-2,CASSFVGQGLVYGYTF
.,TRBV27,TRBJ2-3,CASSLQREITDTQYF
.,TRBV7-8,TRBJ2-7,CASRGQGNYEQYF
once,TRBV9,TRBJ2-1,CASSQGPGLATNEQFF
once,TRBV4-2,TRBJ2-1,CASSQVAEGDNEQFF
.,TRBV2,TRBJ2-3,CASIPLAGGKDTQYF
.,TRBV7-2,TRBJ2-7,CASSLVAPSYEQYF
.,TRBV5-4,TRBJ1-1,CASSLAYKTGWTEAFF
.,TRBV7-8,TRBJ2-1,CASSLGGLKITNEQFF
.,TRBV11-2,TRBJ2-7,CASSLDPLGVQYF
once,TRBV18,TRBJ2-5,CASSPPGGGQEETQYF
.,TRBV9,TRBJ2-3,CASAQEYF
.,TRBV28,TRBJ1-2,CASSATGGAVGYTF
.,TRBV16,TRBJ2-1,CASSQSTGAGNEQFF
.,TRBV9,TRBJ2-7,CASSVDDSAYSYEQYF
.,TRBV11-2,TRBJ1-1,CASSLPIQTGNTEAFF
.,TRBV2,TRBJ1-1,CASRPWGDTNTEAFF